This T cell receptor beta chain was identified in a study of graft-versus-host responses after intestinal transplantation. This CDR3 is built from 15 residues. Trimming shortened V by 0 bases and J by 7 bases, and 11 bases separated the two germline ends. The germline V gene has CDR1 SGHRS and CDR2 YFSETQ. With regard to this clone: No antigen is known for it.

Clones were sequenced by immunoSEQ multiplex PCR, and TCRdb holds only the in-frame ones, with some missing. The repertoire has 95,000 to 110,000 clones, more than 85% of them found once; the top ten carry 0.9%. The rearrangement uses TRBV5-1 and TRBJ1-6; tentative D call: TRBD1 (5 bases). The receptor was derived from a human donor who received an intestinal transplant. The sequencing used unstimulated CD4+ T cells sorted from spleen or lymph node cells, collected before intestinal transplant. CDR3 sequence: CASSLAPRGNSPLHF. The CDR3 nucleotides read TGCGCCAGCAGCTTGGCACCTAGGGGAAATTCACCCCTCCACTTT.